This record looks at one T cell receptor (beta chain) sequence and its context. The antigen is undetermined. Each sample had two DNA replicates, about 0.47 ug blood or around 1.5 ug tissue. The assay was immunoSEQ multiplex PCR, and TCRdb's table has in-frame clones only and misses some. The table lists more than 20,000 clones, about 70% of them singletons. The data belong to a study of early stage breast cancer tumors. Looking at the study overall: Samples were sequenced at 9 to 10-fold average coverage. Study-wide points: Most shared enriched TCRB sequences were commonly generated ones.

The CDR3 contains 14 residues. Trimming stripped 3 bases from V and 4 bases from J, with 12 bases between. CDR1 is LNHDA and CDR2 is SQIVND in the germline V gene (reference sequence). The receptor's source is a person in their sixties or seventies with breast cancer. Input material: blood. The chain has TRBV19 and TRBJ1-1, with D tentatively TRBD1 (6 bases). The CDR3 nucleotides read TGTGCCAGTAGTATGGGACACCAGCGCACTGAAGCTTTCTTT. It translates to CASSMGHQRTEAFF.